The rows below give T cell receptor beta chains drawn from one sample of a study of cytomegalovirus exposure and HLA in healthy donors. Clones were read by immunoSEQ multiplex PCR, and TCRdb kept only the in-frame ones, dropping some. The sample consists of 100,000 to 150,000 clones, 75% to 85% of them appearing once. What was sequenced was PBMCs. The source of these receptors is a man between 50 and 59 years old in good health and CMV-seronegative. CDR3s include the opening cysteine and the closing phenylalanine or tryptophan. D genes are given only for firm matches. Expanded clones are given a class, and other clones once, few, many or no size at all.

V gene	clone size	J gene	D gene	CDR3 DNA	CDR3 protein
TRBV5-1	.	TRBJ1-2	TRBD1	TGCGCCAGCAGCCCCCCCGACCCCAGGGGGGGCTACACCTTC	CASSPPDPRGGYTF
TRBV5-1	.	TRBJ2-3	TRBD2	TGCGCCAGCAGCCTGCGGGGGGGGGCTTCAGATACGCAGTATTTT	CASSLRGGASDTQYF
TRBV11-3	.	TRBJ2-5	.	TGTGCCAGCAGCTTAGCCCGGGGCTTTACAGGGATAGAGACCCAGTACTTC	CASSLARGFTGIETQYF
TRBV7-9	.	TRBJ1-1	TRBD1	TGTTCCAGCAGCGCCGCAGGGGGCCGCTCTTTCTTT	CSSSAAGGRSFF
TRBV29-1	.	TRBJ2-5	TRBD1	TGCAGCGTTAATGGCGGGGCAGGGGGCAGAGGTGGGGAGACCCAGTACTTC	CSVNGGAGGRGGETQYF
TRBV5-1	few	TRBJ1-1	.	TGCGCCAGCAGCTTGCGTCAGGGGCGCGGCACTGAAGCTTTCTTT	CASSLRQGRGTEAFF
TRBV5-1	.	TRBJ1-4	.	TGCGCCAGCAGCCCCCAAGGGCAGGGTTCTAATGAAAAACTGTTTTTT	CASSPQGQGSNEKLFF
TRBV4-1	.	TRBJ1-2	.	TGCGCCAGCAGCCGAACGGGGGAGGCTTATGGCTACACCTTC	CASSRTGEAYGYTF
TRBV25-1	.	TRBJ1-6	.	TGTGCCAGCAGAACGAGGCAGGGAAATAATTCACCCCTCCACTTT	CASRTRQGNNSPLHF
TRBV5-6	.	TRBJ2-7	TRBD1	TGTGCCAGCAGCCTGGACAGGGGGTCCTACGAGCAGTACTTC	CASSLDRGSYEQYF
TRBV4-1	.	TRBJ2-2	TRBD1	TGCGCCAGCAGCCAAGGGACAGGGGTCGGGGAGCTGTTTTTT	CASSQGTGVGELFF
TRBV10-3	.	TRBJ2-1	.	TGTGCCATCAGTGAGTGGGCTAGCGACTACAATGAGCAGTTCTTC	CAISEWASDYNEQFF
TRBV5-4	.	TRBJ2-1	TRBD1	TGTGCCAGCAGCTGGGGACAGGGGACGATTTTATCCTACAATGAGCAGTTCTTC	CASSWGQGTILSYNEQFF
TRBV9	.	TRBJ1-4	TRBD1	TGTGCCAGCAGCGTAGGTCAGGGGGGTGAAAAACTGTTTTTT	CASSVGQGGEKLFF
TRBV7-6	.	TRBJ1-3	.	TGTGCCAGCAGCCCGCAGGGCCTTGGAAACACCATATATTTT	CASSPQGLGNTIYF
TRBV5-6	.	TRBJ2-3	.	TGTGCCAGCAGCCCCCCTGCCGGGAAAGATACGCAGTATTTT	CASSPPAGKDTQYF
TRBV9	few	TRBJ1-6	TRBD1	TGTGCCAGCAGCGTAGAGGACAGGGGTTCACCCCTCCACTTT	CASSVEDRGSPLHF
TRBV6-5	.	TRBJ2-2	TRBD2	TGTGCCAGCAGCTGGACGGGAGGAGAGGGGGAGCTGTTTTTT	CASSWTGGEGELFF
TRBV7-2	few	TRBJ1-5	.	TGTGCCAGCAGCCTCACAGGTAATAGCAATCAGCCCCAGCATTTT	CASSLTGNSNQPQHF
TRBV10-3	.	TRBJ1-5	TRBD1	TGTGCCATCCGAAGCGACAGGGGTGATCAGCCCCAGCATTTT	CAIRSDRGDQPQHF
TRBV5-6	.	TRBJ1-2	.	TGTGCCAGCAGCTTGGTATCTAACTACGGCTACACCTTC	CASSLVSNYGYTF
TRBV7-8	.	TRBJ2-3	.	TGTGCCAGCAGCACATACGCTTCCGGCGGGGGCAGCACAGATACGCAGTATTTT	CASSTYASGGGSTDTQYF
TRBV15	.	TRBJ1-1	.	TGTGCCACCAGCAGAGAGCGATCTGCTGAAGCTTTCTTT	CATSRERSAEAFF
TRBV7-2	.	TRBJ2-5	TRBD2	TGTGCCAGCAGCCCCTCGGGGAGCGGGGGAGAGACCCAGTACTTC	CASSPSGSGGETQYF
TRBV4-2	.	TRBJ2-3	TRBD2	TGTGCCAGCCGGGGGGGTCCAGGGGATACGCAGTATTTT	CASRGGPGDTQYF
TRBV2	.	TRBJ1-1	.	TGTGCCAGCCAGGACAGCATGAACACTGAAGCTTTCTTT	CASQDSMNTEAFF